This TCR beta chain originates from a study of T cell repertoires in cytomegalovirus infection. Germline values: CDR1 SGHAT, CDR2 FQNNGV. V lost 5 bases to trimming and J lost 3 bases, with 14 bases between them. The CDR3 spans 15 residues. One entry per CDR3 protein results from TCRdb running MiXCR on the reads. The sample lists roughly 630,000 distinct CDR3 sequences, around 24% seen once, with 6.5% to 10% in the top ten. The receptor comes from a human donor in good health (CMV status not recorded). Some clones in this sample may be carry-over from other donors' samples. Source material: CD8+ T cells from PBMCs. This chain uses TRBV11-2 with TRBJ2-1; D possibly corresponds to TRBD1 (6 bases). The CDR3 DNA follows: TGTGCCAGCAGCCCAGGAACCAGGGGCTACAATGAGCAGTTCTTC. Amino acid sequence: CASSPGTRGYNEQFF.